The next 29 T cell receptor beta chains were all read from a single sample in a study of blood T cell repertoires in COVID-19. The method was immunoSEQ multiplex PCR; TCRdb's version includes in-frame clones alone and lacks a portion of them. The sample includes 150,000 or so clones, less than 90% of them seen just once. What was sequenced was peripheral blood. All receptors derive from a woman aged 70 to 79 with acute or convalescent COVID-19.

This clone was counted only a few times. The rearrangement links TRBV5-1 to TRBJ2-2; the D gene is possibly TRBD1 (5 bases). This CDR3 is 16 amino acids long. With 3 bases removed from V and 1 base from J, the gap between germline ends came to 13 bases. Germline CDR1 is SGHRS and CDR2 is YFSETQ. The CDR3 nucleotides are TGCGCCAGCAGCTCTCAGGGTAAAGGGAACACCGGGGAGCTGTTTTTT. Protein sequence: CASSSQGKGNTGELFF.

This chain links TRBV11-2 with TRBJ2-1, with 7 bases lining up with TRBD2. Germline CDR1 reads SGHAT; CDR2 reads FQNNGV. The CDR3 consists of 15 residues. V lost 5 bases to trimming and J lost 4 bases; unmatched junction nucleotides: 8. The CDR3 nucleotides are TGTGCCAGCAGCGCGGGGCGCGGGAGTTACAATGAGCAGTTCTTC. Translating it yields CASSAGRGSYNEQFF.

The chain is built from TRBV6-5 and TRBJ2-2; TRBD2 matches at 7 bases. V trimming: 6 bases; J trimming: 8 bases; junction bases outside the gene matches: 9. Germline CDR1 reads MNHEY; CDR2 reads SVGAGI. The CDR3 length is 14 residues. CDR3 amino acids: CASRRDYGGGELFF. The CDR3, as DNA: TGTGCCAGCAGAAGGGACTATGGCGGGGGGGAGCTGTTTTTT.

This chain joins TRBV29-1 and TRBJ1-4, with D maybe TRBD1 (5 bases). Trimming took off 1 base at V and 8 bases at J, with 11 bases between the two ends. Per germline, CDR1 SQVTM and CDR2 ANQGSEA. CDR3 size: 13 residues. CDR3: CSVEGGGTEKLFF. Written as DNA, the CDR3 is TGCAGCGTTGAAGGGGGAGGGACGGAAAAACTGTTTTTT. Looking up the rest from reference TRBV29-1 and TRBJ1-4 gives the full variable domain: SAVISQKPSRDICQRGTSLTIQCQVDSQVTMMFWYRQQPGQSLTLIATANQGSEATYESGFVIDKFPISRPNLTFSTLTVSNMSPEDSSIYLCSVEGGGTEKLFFGSGTQLSVL.

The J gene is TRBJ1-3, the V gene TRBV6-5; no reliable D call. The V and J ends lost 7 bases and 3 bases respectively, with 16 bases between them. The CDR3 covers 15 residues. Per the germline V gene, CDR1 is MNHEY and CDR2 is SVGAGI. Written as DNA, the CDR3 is TGTGCCAGCAACGCAGAAGGAGGATTTGGAAACACCATATATTTT. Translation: CASNAEGGFGNTIYF.

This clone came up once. DNA of the CDR3: TGTGCCAGCAGGTTTGACGGGGAGTATCAGCCCCAGCATTTT. Translated, it gives CASRFDGEYQPQHF. This chain links TRBV2 with TRBJ1-5; no firm D call. V was trimmed by 6 bases and J by 5 bases, leaving 14 bases between them. The germline gives CDR1 SNHLY, CDR2 FYNNEI. The CDR3 has 14 residues.

CDR3 sequence: CASSLGAGGEKLFF. DNA of the CDR3: TGTGCCAGCAGCTTGGGCGCGGGGGGAGAAAAACTGTTTTTT. This rearrangement joins TRBV7-9 to TRBJ1-4; tentatively, D is TRBD1 (5 bases). Germline CDR1 reads SEHNR; CDR2 reads FQNEAQ (reference sequence). CDR3 length equals 14 residues. The V end lost 3 bases, the J end lost 8 bases, and 13 bases lay between the germline ends.

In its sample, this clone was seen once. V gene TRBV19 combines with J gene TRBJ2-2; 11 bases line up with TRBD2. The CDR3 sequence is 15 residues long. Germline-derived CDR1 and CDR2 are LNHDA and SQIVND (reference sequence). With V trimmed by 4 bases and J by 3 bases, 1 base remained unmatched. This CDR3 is CASSTSGGHTGELFF. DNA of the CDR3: TGTGCCAGTAGTACTAGCGGGGGGCACACCGGGGAGCTGTTTTTT. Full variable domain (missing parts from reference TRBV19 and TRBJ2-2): DGGITQSPKYLFRKEGQNVTLSCEQNLNHDAMYWYRQDPGQGLRLIYYSQIVNDFQKGDIAEGYSVSREKKESFPLTVTSAQKNPTAFYLCASSTSGGHTGELFFGEGSRLTVL.

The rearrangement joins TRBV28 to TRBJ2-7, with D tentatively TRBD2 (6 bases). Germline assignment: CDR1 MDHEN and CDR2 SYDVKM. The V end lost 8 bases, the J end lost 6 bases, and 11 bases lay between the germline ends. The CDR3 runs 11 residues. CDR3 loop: CASGGYREQYV. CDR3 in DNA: TGTGCCAGCGGAGGGTATCGCGAGCAGTACGTC.

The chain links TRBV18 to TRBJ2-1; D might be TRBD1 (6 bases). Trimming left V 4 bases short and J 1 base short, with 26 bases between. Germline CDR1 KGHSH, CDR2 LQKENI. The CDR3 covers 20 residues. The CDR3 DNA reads TGTGCCAGCTCACGCCGACAGGTAGCCGGTACCAACCAATCCTACAATGAGCAGTTCTTC. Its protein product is CASSRRQVAGTNQSYNEQFF.

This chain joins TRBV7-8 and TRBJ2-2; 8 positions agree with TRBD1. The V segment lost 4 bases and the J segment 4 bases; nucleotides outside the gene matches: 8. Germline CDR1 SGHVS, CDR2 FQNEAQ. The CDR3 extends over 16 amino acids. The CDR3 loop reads CASSWPRQGLTGELFF. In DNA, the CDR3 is TGTGCCAGCAGCTGGCCGAGACAGGGGCTCACCGGGGAGCTGTTTTTT.

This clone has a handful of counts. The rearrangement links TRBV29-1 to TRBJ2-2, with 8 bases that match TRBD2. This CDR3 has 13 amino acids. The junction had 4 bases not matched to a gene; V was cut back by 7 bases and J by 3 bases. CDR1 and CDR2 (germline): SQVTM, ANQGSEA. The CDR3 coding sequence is TGCAGCGGCGGGGGGTTGGACACCGGGGAGCTGTTTTTT. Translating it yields CSGGGLDTGELFF.

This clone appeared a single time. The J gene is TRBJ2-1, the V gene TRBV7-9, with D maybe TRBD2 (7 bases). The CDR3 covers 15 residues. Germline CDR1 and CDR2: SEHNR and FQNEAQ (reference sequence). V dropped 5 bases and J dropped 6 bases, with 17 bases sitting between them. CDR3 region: CASSPRGAVVNEQFF. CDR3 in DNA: TGTGCCAGCAGCCCTCGGGGGGCTGTTGTCAATGAGCAGTTCTTC.

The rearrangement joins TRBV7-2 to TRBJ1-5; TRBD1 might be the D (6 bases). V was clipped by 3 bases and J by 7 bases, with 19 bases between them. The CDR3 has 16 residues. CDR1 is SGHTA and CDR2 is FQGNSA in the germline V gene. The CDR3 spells CASSLSPGGKGQPQHF. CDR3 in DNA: TGTGCCAGCAGCTTGAGTCCGGGGGGCAAGGGGCAGCCCCAGCATTTT.

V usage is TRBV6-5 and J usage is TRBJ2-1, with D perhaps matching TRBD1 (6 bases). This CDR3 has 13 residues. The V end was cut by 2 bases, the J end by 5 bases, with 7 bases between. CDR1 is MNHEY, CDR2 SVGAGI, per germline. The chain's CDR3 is CASSYGDNNEQFF. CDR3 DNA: TGTGCCAGCAGTTACGGGGACAACAATGAGCAGTTCTTC.

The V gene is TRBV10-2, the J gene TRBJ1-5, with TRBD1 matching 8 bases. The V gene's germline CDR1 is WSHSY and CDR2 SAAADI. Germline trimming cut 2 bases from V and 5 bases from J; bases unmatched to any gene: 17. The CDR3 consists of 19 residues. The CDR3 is CASSETTSGGTRSYQPQHF. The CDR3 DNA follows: TGCGCCAGCAGTGAGACTACATCAGGGGGCACCCGATCCTATCAGCCCCAGCATTTT.

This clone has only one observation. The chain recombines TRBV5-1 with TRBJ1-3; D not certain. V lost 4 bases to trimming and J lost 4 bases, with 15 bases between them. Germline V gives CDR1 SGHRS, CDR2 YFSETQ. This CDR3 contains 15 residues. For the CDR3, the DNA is TGCGCCAGCAGCCTGTCGTCGGGTTACGGAAACACCATATATTTT. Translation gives CASSLSSGYGNTIYF.

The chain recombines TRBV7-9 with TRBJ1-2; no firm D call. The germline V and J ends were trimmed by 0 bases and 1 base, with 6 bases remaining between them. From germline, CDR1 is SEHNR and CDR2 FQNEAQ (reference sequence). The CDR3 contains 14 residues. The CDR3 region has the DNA TGTGCCAGCAGCTTAGCGGAGGGTAACTATGGCTACACCTTC. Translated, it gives CASSLAEGNYGYTF.

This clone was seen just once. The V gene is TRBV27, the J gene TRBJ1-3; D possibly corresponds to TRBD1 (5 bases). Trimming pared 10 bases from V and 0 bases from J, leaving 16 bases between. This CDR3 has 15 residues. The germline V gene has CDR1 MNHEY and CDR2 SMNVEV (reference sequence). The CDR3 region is CATPRRGSSGNTIYF. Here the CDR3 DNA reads TGTGCCACCCCACGACGGGGGAGCTCTGGAAACACCATATATTTT.

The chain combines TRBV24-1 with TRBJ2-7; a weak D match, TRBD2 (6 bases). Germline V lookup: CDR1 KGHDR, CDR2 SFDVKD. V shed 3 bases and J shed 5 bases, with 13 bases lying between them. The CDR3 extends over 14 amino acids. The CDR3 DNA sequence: TGTGCCACCAGTGATAGCGGGTCTCCCGACGAGCAGTACTTC. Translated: CATSDSGSPDEQYF.

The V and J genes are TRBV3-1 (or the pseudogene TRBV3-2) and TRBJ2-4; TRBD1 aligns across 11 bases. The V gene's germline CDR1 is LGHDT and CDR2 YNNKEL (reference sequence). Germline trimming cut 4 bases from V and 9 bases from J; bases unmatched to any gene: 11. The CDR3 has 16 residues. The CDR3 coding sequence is TGTGCCAGCAGCCCTACGCCCGGGACAGGGGGTGGCATTCAGTACTTC. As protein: CASSPTPGTGGGIQYF.

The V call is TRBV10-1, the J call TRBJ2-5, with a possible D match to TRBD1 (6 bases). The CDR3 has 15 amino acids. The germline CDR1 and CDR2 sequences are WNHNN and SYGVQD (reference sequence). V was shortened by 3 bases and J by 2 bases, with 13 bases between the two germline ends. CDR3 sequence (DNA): TGCGCCAGCAGTGATCCGAGAACAGGGCAAGAGACCCAGTACTTC. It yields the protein CASSDPRTGQETQYF.

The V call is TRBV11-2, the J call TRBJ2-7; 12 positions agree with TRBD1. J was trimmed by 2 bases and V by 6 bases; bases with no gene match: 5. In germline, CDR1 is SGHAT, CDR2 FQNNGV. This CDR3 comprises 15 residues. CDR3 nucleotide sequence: TGTGCCAGCAGAGGGACAGGGGGCCGCCCCTACGAGCAGTACTTC. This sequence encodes CASRGTGGRPYEQYF. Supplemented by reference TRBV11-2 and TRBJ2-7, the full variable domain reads EAGVAQSPRYKIIEKRQSVAFWCNPISGHATLYWYQQILGQGPKLLIQFQNNGVVDDSQLPKDRFSAERLKGVDSTLKIQPAKLEDSAVYLCASRGTGGRPYEQYFGPGTRLTVT.

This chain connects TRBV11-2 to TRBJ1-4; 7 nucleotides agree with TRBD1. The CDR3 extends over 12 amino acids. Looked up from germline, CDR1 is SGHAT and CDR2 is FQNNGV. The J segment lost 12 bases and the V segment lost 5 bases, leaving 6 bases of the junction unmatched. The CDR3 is CASSPTGLQLFF. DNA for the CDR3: TGTGCCAGCAGCCCGACAGGGTTACAACTGTTTTTT. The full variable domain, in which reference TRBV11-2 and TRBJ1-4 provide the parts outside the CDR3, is EAGVAQSPRYKIIEKRQSVAFWCNPISGHATLYWYQQILGQGPKLLIQFQNNGVVDDSQLPKDRFSAERLKGVDSTLKIQPAKLEDSAVYLCASSPTGLQLFFGSGTQLSVL.

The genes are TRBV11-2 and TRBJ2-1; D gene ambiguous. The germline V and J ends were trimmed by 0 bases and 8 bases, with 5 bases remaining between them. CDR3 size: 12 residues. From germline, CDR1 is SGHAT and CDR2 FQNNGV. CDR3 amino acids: CASSLDLHEQFF. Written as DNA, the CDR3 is TGTGCCAGCAGCTTAGATCTCCATGAGCAGTTCTTC.

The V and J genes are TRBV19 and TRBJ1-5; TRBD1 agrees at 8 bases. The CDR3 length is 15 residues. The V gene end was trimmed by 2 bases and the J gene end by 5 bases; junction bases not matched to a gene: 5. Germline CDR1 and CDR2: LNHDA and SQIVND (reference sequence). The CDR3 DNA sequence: TGTGCCAGTAGTATACCCCCAGGGGGCCATCAGCCCCAGCATTTT. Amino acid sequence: CASSIPPGGHQPQHF.

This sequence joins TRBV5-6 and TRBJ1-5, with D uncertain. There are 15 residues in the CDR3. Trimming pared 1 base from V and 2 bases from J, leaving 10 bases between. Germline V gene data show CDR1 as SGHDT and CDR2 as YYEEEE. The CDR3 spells CASSLYGGGNQPQHF. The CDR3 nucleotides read TGTGCCAGCAGCTTGTACGGCGGAGGCAATCAGCCCCAGCATTTT.

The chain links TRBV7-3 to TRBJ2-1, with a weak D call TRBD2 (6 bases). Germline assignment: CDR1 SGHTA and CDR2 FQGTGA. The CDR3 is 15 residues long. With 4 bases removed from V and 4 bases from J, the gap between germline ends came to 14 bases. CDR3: CASSYAEGRYNEQFF. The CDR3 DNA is TGTGCCAGCAGCTATGCGGAGGGGAGGTACAATGAGCAGTTCTTC.

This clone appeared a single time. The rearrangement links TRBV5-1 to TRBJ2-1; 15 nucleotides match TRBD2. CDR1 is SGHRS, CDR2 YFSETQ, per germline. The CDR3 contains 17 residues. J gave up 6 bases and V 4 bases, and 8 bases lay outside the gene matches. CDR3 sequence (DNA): TGCGCCAGCAGCGAGTGGACTAGCGGGGGGGCCGCCAATGAGCAGTTCTTC. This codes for CASSEWTSGGAANEQFF.